The 17 T cell receptor beta chains given below trace back to one sample, sequenced in a study of cytomegalovirus exposure and HLA in healthy donors. The primer mix had 60 Vbeta and 13 Jbeta primers. Assay used: immunoSEQ multiplex PCR; TCRdb lists only in-frame clones, some missing. The sample includes some 170,000 clones, 70% to 80% of them seen just once. Sequencing was done on a sample of PBMCs. The receptors stem from a male donor in good health and CMV-seronegative.

This rearrangement joins TRBV6-5 to TRBJ1-2; tentatively, D is TRBD1 (6 bases). This CDR3 is 13 amino acids long. Trimming took off 2 bases at V and 9 bases at J, with 13 bases between the two ends. In germline, CDR1 is MNHEY, CDR2 SVGAGI. CDR3 DNA sequence: TGTGCCAGCAGTTACGGGGGGGCGCACCGCTACACCTTC. Translating it yields CASSYGGAHRYTF.

The rearrangement uses TRBV5-4 and TRBJ1-2, with 7 bases matching TRBD1. Looked up from germline, CDR1 is SGHNT and CDR2 is YYREEE (reference sequence). V lost 4 bases to trimming and J lost 5 bases; unmatched junction nucleotides: 5. The CDR3 runs 13 residues. The CDR3 coding sequence is TGTGCCAGCAGCCTCCAGGGGGTATATGGCTACACCTTC. Its protein product is CASSLQGVYGYTF. Together with reference TRBV5-4 and TRBJ1-2, the CDR3 gives the full variable domain: ETGVTQSPTHLIKTRGQQVTLRCSSQSGHNTVSWYQQALGQGPQFIFQYYREEENGRGNFPPRFSGLQFPNYSSELNVNALELDDSALYLCASSLQGVYGYTFGSGTRLTVV.

The chain employs TRBV12-5 and TRBJ2-5; no definite D call. The closer fit of TRBJ2-7 to the DNA end suggests the J call may be wrong. The CDR3 loop spans 12 amino acids. Germline CDR1 and CDR2: LGHNT and FRNRAP. CDR3 sequence reads: CASGLDFYEQYF. The CDR3 nucleotides are TGTGCTAGTGGTTTGGACTTCTACGAGCAGTACTTC.

This clone was counted only a few times. CDR3 sequence (DNA): TGCGCCAGCAGCCAGGACAGCCGCAATCAGCCCCAGCATTTT. Amino acid sequence: CASSQDSRNQPQHF. The V call is TRBV4-3, the J call TRBJ1-5; maybe TRBD1 (6 bases). The CDR3 totals 14 residues. The ends were cut back, 3 bases at V and 2 bases at J, with 8 bases in the middle. The V gene's germline CDR1 is LGHNA and CDR2 YSLEER.

The genes are TRBV5-6 and TRBJ2-3, with D uncertain. The CDR3 length is 12 residues. CDR1 is SGHDT and CDR2 is YYEEEE in the germline V gene. V lost 1 base and J 5 bases, leaving 5 bases between the germline ends. Written as DNA, the CDR3 is TGTGCCAGCAGCTTGTCCGGAGATACGCAGTATTTT. This encodes CASSLSGDTQYF. The full variable domain, in which reference TRBV5-6 and TRBJ2-3 provide the parts outside the CDR3, is DAGVTQSPTHLIKTRGQQVTLRCSPKSGHDTVSWYQQALGQGPQFIFQYYEEEERQRGNFPDRFSGHQFPNYSSELNVNALLLGDSALYLCASSLSGDTQYFGPGTRLTVL.

The CDR3 coding sequence is TGTGCCAGCAGCTTAGGGTCAGGGTCCAACACCGGGGAGCTGTTTTTT. This encodes CASSLGSGSNTGELFF. The V and J genes are TRBV7-8 and TRBJ2-2, with D perhaps matching TRBD1 (5 bases). The CDR3 contains 16 residues. V was cut by 1 base and J by 2 bases, with 11 bases left in between. The germline gives CDR1 SGHVS, CDR2 FQNEAQ.

This chain joins TRBV2 and TRBJ1-1, with 8 bases matching TRBD1. CDR1 and CDR2 from the germline V gene are SNHLY and FYNNEI. CDR3 size: 13 residues. Germline trimming cut 5 bases from V and 11 bases from J; bases unmatched to any gene: 10. CDR3 protein: CASSSQGAGDAFF. CDR3 bases: TGTGCCAGCAGTTCGCAGGGGGCGGGAGATGCTTTCTTT.

The chain links TRBV5-1 to TRBJ2-5, with 15 nucleotides matching TRBD2. Unmatched junction bases numbered 4, after V lost 4 bases and J lost 0 bases. This CDR3 region has 17 residues. Germline CDR1 SGHRS, CDR2 YFSETQ. In nucleotides, the CDR3 is TGCGCCAGCAGCCCCGGACTAGCGGGGGGGTACCAAGAGACCCAGTACTTC. This codes for CASSPGLAGGYQETQYF. Full variable domain (missing parts from reference TRBV5-1 and TRBJ2-5): KAGVTQTPRYLIKTRGQQVTLSCSPISGHRSVSWYQQTPGQGLQFLFEYFSETQRNKGNFPGRFSGRQFSNSRSEMNVSTLELGDSALYLCASSPGLAGGYQETQYFGPGTRLLVL.

V is TRBV28 and J is TRBJ2-7; no reliable D call. The CDR3 runs to 13 residues. V gave up 6 bases and J gave up 4 bases, with 13 bases separating them. Germline V gene lookup returns CDR1 MDHEN and CDR2 SYDVKM. As DNA, the CDR3 is TGTGCCAGCAGCCCCCCCCGGAGTTACGAGCAGTACTTC. Translation gives CASSPPRSYEQYF. Full variable domain (rest looked up from reference TRBV28 and TRBJ2-7): DVKVTQSSRYLVKRTGEKVFLECVQDMDHENMFWYRQDPGLGLRLIYFSYDVKMKEKGDIPEGYSVSREKKERFSLILESASTNQTSMYLCASSPPRSYEQYFGPGTRLTVT.

This clone was recorded only once. V usage is TRBV6-1 and J usage is TRBJ1-4, with 9 positions matching TRBD1. The V gene's germline CDR1 is MNHNS and CDR2 SASEGT. This CDR3 has 15 residues. V was pared by 7 bases and J by 0 bases, with 3 bases of the junction left unmatched. Here the CDR3 DNA reads TGTGCCAGCAAACAGGGGGCTGCAACTAATGAAAAACTGTTTTTT. Translating gives CASKQGAATNEKLFF.

The chain links TRBV2 to TRBJ1-5; D might be TRBD1 (5 bases). Trimming took off 7 bases at V and 4 bases at J, with 11 bases between the two ends. From germline, CDR1 is SNHLY and CDR2 FYNNEI. The CDR3 totals 13 residues. CDR3: CASIREGNQPQHF. The CDR3 region has the DNA TGTGCCAGCATCAGGGAGGGGAATCAGCCCCAGCATTTT.

This clone has a handful of counts. The gene calls are TRBV30 and TRBJ2-3, with D uncertain. The ends were cut back, 4 bases at V and 0 bases at J, with 8 bases in the middle. Germline loops: CDR1 GTSNPN, CDR2 SVGIG (reference sequence). The CDR3 spans 13 residues. The CDR3 sequence: CAWNGGSTDTQYF. The CDR3 coding sequence is TGTGCCTGGAATGGCGGAAGCACAGATACGCAGTATTTT. Supplemented by reference TRBV30 and TRBJ2-3, the full variable domain reads SQTIHQWPATLVQPVGSPLSLECTVEGTSNPNLYWYRQAAGRGLQLLFYSVGIGQISSEVPQNLSASRPQDRQFILSSKKLLLSDSGFYLCAWNGGSTDTQYFGPGTRLTVL.

The rearrangement uses TRBV7-2 and TRBJ2-7; D unclear. The CDR3 is 13 amino acids. In germline, CDR1 is SGHTA, CDR2 FQGNSA. Trimming left V 0 bases short and J 7 bases short, with 10 bases between. The CDR3: CASSLADWLEQYF. CDR3 bases: TGTGCCAGCAGCTTAGCAGACTGGTTAGAGCAGTACTTC.

The V gene is TRBV6-1, the J gene TRBJ1-5, with 9 nucleotides matching TRBD1. The length of the CDR3 is 15 residues. In germline, CDR1 is MNHNS, CDR2 SASEGT. Unmatched junction bases numbered 3, after V lost 0 bases and J lost 6 bases. DNA for the CDR3: TGTGCCAGCAGTGAAGCTGGGACAGGGCTTCAGCCCCAGCATTTT. Amino acids: CASSEAGTGLQPQHF.

The chain employs TRBV7-9 and TRBJ1-3; D is undetermined. V was trimmed by 10 bases and J by 0 bases, leaving 13 bases between them. CDR1 and CDR2 (germline): SEHNR, FQNEAQ (reference sequence). The CDR3 runs 14 residues. The CDR3 DNA is TGTGCCACCTCGGTTGGTTACTCTGGAAACACCATATATTTT. Its translation: CATSVGYSGNTIYF.

This clone has only one observation. The genes are TRBV7-2 and TRBJ2-3, with 9 bases fitting TRBD1. Germline V gene data show CDR1 as SGHTA and CDR2 as FQGNSA. The CDR3 spans 14 residues. Trimming took 5 bases from V and 6 from J; bases not matched to a gene: 6. Here the CDR3 reads CASSMTGGSDTQYF. The CDR3 region has the DNA TGTGCCAGCAGCATGACAGGGGGAAGCGATACGCAGTATTTT.

The chain carries TRBV4-1 and TRBJ1-5; TRBD1 matches at 7 bases. The junction had 4 bases not matched to a gene; V was cut back by 1 base and J by 4 bases. CDR1 is MGHRA and CDR2 is YSYEKL in the germline V gene. This CDR3 spans 15 amino acids. The CDR3 coding sequence is TGCGCCAGCAGCCAAGTATGGGACAGTAATCAGCCCCAGCATTTT. Amino acids: CASSQVWDSNQPQHF.